One sample yielded the 30 T cell receptor beta chains listed below, sequenced in a study of T cell responses to AZD1222 COVID-19 vaccine. The protocol was immunoSEQ multiplex PCR, while the TCRdb copy is restricted to in-frame clones and leaves out a portion. The sample shows 90,000 to 120,000 clones, around nine tenths of them seen only once. The sample was peripheral blood, taken 28 days after the second AZD1222 dose. The receptors derive from an adult who received the AZD1222 COVID-19 vaccine.

V and J are TRBV5-4 and TRBJ1-1; possibly TRBD1 for D (5 bases). V shed 3 bases and J shed 11 bases, with 11 bases lying between them. CDR1 is SGHNT and CDR2 is YYREEE in the germline V gene (reference sequence). This CDR3 is 11 amino acids long. CDR3 in DNA: TGTGCCAGCAGCTGGGGGGTTGAGGCTTTCTTT. Amino acid sequence: CASSWGVEAFF.

This chain joins TRBV7-2 and TRBJ1-2; 9 positions agree with TRBD1. The germline V gene has CDR1 SGHTA and CDR2 FQGNSA. The CDR3 runs 14 residues. The ends lost 5 bases at V and 5 bases at J; junction bases unmatched: 6. The CDR3 DNA follows: TGTGCCAGCAGCCCAAGGACAGGGGAATATGGCTACACCTTC. As protein: CASSPRTGEYGYTF.

The chain employs TRBV27 and TRBJ1-2; TRBD1 is a possible D gene (6 bases). V was clipped by 6 bases and J by 4 bases, with 24 bases between them. CDR1 and CDR2 (germline): MNHEY, SMNVEV (reference sequence). There are 17 residues in the CDR3. CDR3 coding DNA: TGTGCCAGCAGCCCGACATCCAGGGGAGGCGTTATCTATGGCTACACCTTC. It codes for CASSPTSRGGVIYGYTF.

The genes are TRBV4-3 and TRBJ2-7; no definite D call. This CDR3 has 13 amino acids. Deletions cut 0 bases from V and 2 bases from J, with 5 bases between. The germline gives CDR1 LGHNA, CDR2 YSLEER. The CDR3 loop is CASSQEITYEQYF. Here the CDR3 DNA reads TGCGCCAGCAGCCAAGAGATAACCTACGAGCAGTACTTC.

The chain uses TRBV7-8 and TRBJ1-1, with 8 bases identical to TRBD1. The CDR3 contains 14 residues. Trimming took 5 bases from V and 5 from J; bases not matched to a gene: 7. The germline CDR1 and CDR2 sequences are SGHVS and FQNEAQ. CDR3 DNA sequence: TGTGCCAGCAGCCCGAGGACAGGGCGGACTGAAGCTTTCTTT. It encodes CASSPRTGRTEAFF. The variable domain in full, completed from reference TRBV7-8 and TRBJ1-1, reads GAGVSQSPRYKVAKRGQDVALRCDPISGHVSLFWYQQALGQGPEFLTYFQNEAQLDKSGLPSDRFFAERPEGSVSTLKIQRTQQEDSAVYLCASSPRTGRTEAFFGQGTRLTVV.

This sequence joins TRBV27 and TRBJ1-6; 9 bases are shared with TRBD1. The junction had 5 bases not matched to a gene; V was cut back by 7 bases and J by 10 bases. In germline, CDR1 is MNHEY, CDR2 SMNVEV (reference sequence). This CDR3 is 13 amino acids long. The CDR3 loop reads CASNGQGKSPLHF. The CDR3 DNA reads as TGTGCCAGCAACGGACAGGGGAAATCACCCCTCCACTTT.

This chain uses TRBV28 with TRBJ2-5; weak D call: TRBD2 (6 bases). Germline-derived CDR1 and CDR2 are MDHEN and SYDVKM. V dropped 5 bases and J dropped 2 bases, with 21 bases sitting between them. This CDR3 spans 17 amino acids. CDR3 in amino acids: CASSLQTSLSPQETQYF. DNA of the CDR3: TGTGCCAGCAGTCTCCAGACTAGTCTATCCCCGCAAGAGACCCAGTACTTC.

This chain connects TRBV29-1 to TRBJ1-1; D is perhaps TRBD1 (6 bases). The CDR3 is 16 residues long. Between the trimmed V and J ends, which lost 6 bases and 1 base, there was a span of 21 bases. Germline-derived CDR1 and CDR2 are SQVTM and ANQGSEA. CDR3 in DNA: TGCAGCGTCCGAGGGGGTGTGGACCATTCGAACACTGAAGCTTTCTTT. This sequence encodes CSVRGGVDHSNTEAFF.

The CDR3 spells CSVAFGGRGDTQYF. As DNA, the CDR3 is TGCAGCGTTGCGTTCGGTGGGAGGGGAGATACGCAGTATTTT. The chain employs TRBV29-1 and TRBJ2-3, with 7 nucleotides matching TRBD2. The ends lost 4 bases at V and 5 bases at J; junction bases unmatched: 9. Germline V gene lookup returns CDR1 SQVTM and CDR2 ANQGSEA. The CDR3 loop spans 14 amino acids.

This clone was detected only once. V gene TRBV6-2 or TRBV6-3 combines with J gene TRBJ1-1; D is unclear. V lost 1 base and J 4 bases, leaving 4 bases between the germline ends. The CDR3 has 12 amino acids. From germline, CDR1 is MNHEY and CDR2 SVGEGT. CDR3 region: CASSYLGTEAFF. The CDR3 DNA sequence: TGTGCCAGCAGTTACTTGGGCACTGAAGCTTTCTTT.

The CDR3 loop is CASRHQGSNEKLFF. The CDR3 bases are TGTGCCAGTAGGCACCAGGGTAGTAATGAAAAACTGTTTTTT. The chain carries TRBV19 and TRBJ1-4, with D perhaps TRBD1 (5 bases). The ends were cut back, 6 bases at V and 4 bases at J, with 12 bases in the middle. Per the germline V gene, CDR1 is LNHDA and CDR2 is SQIVND (reference sequence). There are 14 residues in the CDR3.

This clone was counted ten times or more. The chain recombines TRBV6-4 with TRBJ2-7; 9 bases align to TRBD2. The CDR3 totals 14 residues. Germline assignment: CDR1 MRHNA and CDR2 SNTAGT. V trimming: 3 bases; J trimming: 0 bases; junction bases outside the gene matches: 0. CDR3 nucleotides: TGTGCCAGCAGTGAGCGGGAGGGCTCCTACGAGCAGTACTTC. It codes for CASSEREGSYEQYF.

The chain combines TRBV30 with TRBJ2-1, with 13 bases matching TRBD2. CDR3 length: 15 amino acids. The germline gives CDR1 GTSNPN, CDR2 SVGIG (reference sequence). The J segment lost 4 bases and the V segment lost 1 base, leaving 1 base of the junction unmatched. The CDR3 reads CAWSGTSGRYNEQFF. The CDR3 nucleotides read TGTGCCTGGAGTGGGACTAGCGGGAGATACAATGAGCAGTTCTTC.

The chain has TRBV6-5 and TRBJ1-3, with a tentative D call TRBD1 (6 bases). CDR1 and CDR2 (germline): MNHEY, SVGAGI. Trimming left V 2 bases short and J 6 bases short, with 14 bases between. The CDR3 has 15 residues. The CDR3 DNA reads as TGTGCCAGCAGTTACATGGGGGCGCAAGAAAACACCATATATTTT. Amino acids: CASSYMGAQENTIYF.

The V call is TRBV7-2, the J call TRBJ1-4; possible D gene TRBD1, 6 bases. Germline-derived CDR1 and CDR2 are SGHTA and FQGNSA. The CDR3 is made up of 15 amino acids. Trimming removed 3 bases from V and 8 bases from J, with 16 bases in between. CDR3 region: CASSLGTGRREKLFF. CDR3 sequence (DNA): TGTGCCAGCAGCTTGGGTACAGGGAGGCGGGAAAAACTGTTTTTT.

This clone was counted once. The chain is built from TRBV9 and TRBJ2-3, with D uncertain. Per germline, CDR1 SGDLS and CDR2 YYNGEE. The CDR3 contains 16 residues. The V gene lost 4 bases and the J gene lost 2 bases, with 17 bases spanning the gap. The CDR3 sequence is CASSPRWEPPTDTQYF. The DNA for the CDR3 is TGTGCCAGCAGCCCCCGCTGGGAACCCCCCACAGATACGCAGTATTTT.

The chain recombines TRBV27 with TRBJ1-5; 8 bases agree with TRBD1. This CDR3 spans 16 amino acids. After removal of 3 bases from V and 6 bases from J, the junction contained 10 bases not matched to a gene. Germline CDR1 reads MNHEY; CDR2 reads SMNVEV (reference sequence). The CDR3 DNA is TGTGCCAGCAGTTTCACGGTGGCAGGGGGCGTTCAGCCCCAGCATTTT. This encodes CASSFTVAGGVQPQHF.

The V and J genes are TRBV5-1 and TRBJ2-7; tentatively, D is TRBD1 or TRBD2 (5 bases each). Germline V gives CDR1 SGHRS, CDR2 YFSETQ. The CDR3 extends over 14 amino acids. V lost 6 bases to trimming and J lost 2 bases, with 15 bases between them. This chain's CDR3 is CASTPLGPTYEQYF. The CDR3 nucleotides read TGCGCCAGCACCCCCTTGGGACCAACCTACGAGCAGTACTTC.

The V call is TRBV3-1 (or the pseudogene TRBV3-2), the J call TRBJ1-2; 12 nucleotides agree with TRBD1. This CDR3 contains 12 residues. Trimming took 6 bases from V and 8 from J; bases not matched to a gene: 1. The germline V gene encodes CDR1 LGHDT and CDR2 YNNKEL (reference sequence). The CDR3 region has the DNA TGTGCCAGCAGGGGGACAGGGGGCGGCTACACCTTC. Its translation: CASRGTGGGYTF.

The chain links TRBV30 to TRBJ1-1; tentatively, D is TRBD1 (6 bases). Germline CDR1 and CDR2: GTSNPN and SVGIG (reference sequence). The CDR3 runs 15 residues. V was shortened by 5 bases and J by 2 bases, with 18 bases between the two germline ends. CDR3 region: CAWGWGRTVNTEAFF. CDR3 in DNA: TGTGCCTGGGGGTGGGGCCGGACAGTCAACACTGAAGCTTTCTTT.

The J gene is TRBJ2-1, the V gene TRBV6-5, with D possibly matching TRBD2 (7 bases). The germline V gene has CDR1 MNHEY and CDR2 SVGAGI. This CDR3 is 14 amino acids long. V was trimmed by 4 bases and J by 7 bases, leaving 14 bases between them. CDR3 in amino acids: CASSFLGGANEQFF. The CDR3 coding sequence is TGTGCCAGCAGTTTTTTAGGGGGGGCAAATGAGCAGTTCTTC.

The chain combines TRBV27 with TRBJ2-7, with 8 positions matching TRBD1. The CDR3 runs 13 residues. Germline CDR1 reads MNHEY; CDR2 reads SMNVEV (reference sequence). V was pared by 3 bases and J by 6 bases, with 4 bases of the junction left unmatched. The CDR3 bases are TGTGCCAGCAGTTTCCAGGGGGCAGGCGAGCAGTACTTC. Its translation is CASSFQGAGEQYF.

This chain joins TRBV27 and TRBJ1-5; D remains unclear. V was cut by 5 bases and J by 1 base, with 24 bases left in between. The CDR3 runs to 19 residues. Germline V CDR1 and CDR2: MNHEY, SMNVEV (reference sequence). The CDR3 DNA reads TGTGCCAGCAGTGCCTCCCCCGGCCTCCGTATTAGGAGCAATCAGCCCCAGCATTTT. Protein: CASSASPGLRIRSNQPQHF.

The chain uses TRBV12-5 and TRBJ2-5, with TRBD2 as a possible D gene (6 bases). This CDR3 contains 13 residues. Germline assignment: CDR1 LGHNT and CDR2 FRNRAP. V lost 5 bases and J lost 4, with 11 bases in between. This chain's CDR3 is CASGPLGGETQYF. In DNA form, the CDR3 reads TGTGCTAGTGGTCCCCTGGGAGGAGAGACCCAGTACTTC.

The chain links TRBV2 to TRBJ2-3; maybe TRBD2 (7 bases). The germline CDR1 and CDR2 sequences are SNHLY and FYNNEI. The CDR3 loop spans 15 amino acids. V was clipped by 6 bases and J by 6 bases, with 19 bases between them. Written as DNA, the CDR3 is TGTGCCAGCAGGGGGGGCCAGACCGGGAGGGATACGCAGTATTTT. Its protein product is CASRGGQTGRDTQYF.

The rearrangement joins TRBV19 to TRBJ2-1; 10 positions match TRBD2. This CDR3 has 15 residues. The junction had 4 bases not matched to a gene; V was cut back by 4 bases and J by 4 bases. CDR1 LNHDA and CDR2 SQIVND come from the germline V gene (reference sequence). The CDR3 bases are TGTGCCAGTAGTACGGTAGCGGGGGGTTACAATGAGCAGTTCTTC. Its translation is CASSTVAGGYNEQFF.

This clone was observed once. The chain has TRBV11-2 and TRBJ2-3; 12 bases are a match to TRBD2. There are 17 residues in the CDR3. The J segment lost 4 bases and the V segment lost 5 bases, leaving 10 bases of the junction unmatched. CDR1 and CDR2 from the germline V gene are SGHAT and FQNNGV. CDR3 amino acids: CASSPRTSGKSPDTQYF. DNA of the CDR3: TGTGCCAGCAGCCCCCGGACTAGCGGGAAGTCGCCAGATACGCAGTATTTT.

This chain connects TRBV28 to TRBJ2-7; D might be TRBD1 (7 bases). This CDR3 comprises 11 residues. In germline, CDR1 is MDHEN, CDR2 SYDVKM. V lost 11 bases to trimming and J lost 2 bases, with 10 bases between them. The CDR3 loop reads CAGGTAYEQYF. The CDR3 coding sequence is TGTGCCGGAGGGACAGCCTACGAGCAGTACTTC.

The chain combines TRBV9 with TRBJ2-1, with D possibly TRBD2 on 6 matching bases. The CDR3 loop spans 16 amino acids. Germline V gene data show CDR1 as SGDLS and CDR2 as YYNGEE. V lost 3 bases to trimming and J lost 2 bases, with 15 bases between them. DNA of the CDR3: TGTGCCAGCAGCGCCTCCATTAGCGGAGCCTACAATGAGCAGTTCTTC. Amino acids: CASSASISGAYNEQFF.

The V gene is TRBV30, the J gene TRBJ2-1; 8 positions match TRBD1. CDR3 length: 17 residues. Germline V lookup: CDR1 GTSNPN, CDR2 SVGIG (reference sequence). V dropped 3 bases and J dropped 4; count of bases not matched to a gene: 14. The CDR3 loop reads CAWSVIDRGLGYNEQFF. The CDR3 coding sequence is TGTGCCTGGAGCGTAATTGACAGGGGATTGGGGTACAATGAGCAGTTCTTC.